The clone carrying this TCR beta chain was seen a few times. The germline V gene has CDR1 MNHEY and CDR2 SVGEGT. The CDR3 has 15 residues. The V and J ends lost 5 bases and 1 base respectively, with 14 bases between them. The source of the sample is a study of spatial heterogeneity in lung cancer. Indicated time point: sample taken at primary tumor resection. In each case, whole RNA from tumor, nontumor lung or frozen PBMC was sequenced unsorted. TCRdb used MiXCR to reprocess the 5' RACE reads, holding one entry per CDR3 protein. The sample lists fewer than 55,000 distinct CDR3 sequences, 6.5% to 8% occurring once.

The genes are TRBV6-2 or TRBV6-3 and TRBJ1-1; possibly TRBD1 for D (5 bases). The sample here was PBMCs, taken at surgery. The TCR was taken from a female donor with early-stage non-small cell lung cancer. The CDR3, as DNA: TGTGCCAGCAGTGATACCGGGACGGCGAACACTGAAGCTTTCTTT. It yields the protein CASSDTGTANTEAFF.